This paragraph reports one TCR beta chain. Its antigen is as yet unknown. The data are from a study of shared clonotypes between healthy human individuals. The table came from immunoSEQ multiplex PCR; TCRdb's copy has only in-frame clones and leaves some out. In the table there are some 660,000 clones, around four fifths of which are singletons. Findings and limits, study-wide: Lower generation probabilities were found for non-shared clonotypes than for those shared by all four donors.

The sample comprised memory CD4+ T cells sorted from blood. Subset given: CD45RA-negative fraction. The TCR sequence derives from a woman aged 25 to 39 in good health.

CDR3 protein: CASGGALRQETQYF. The DNA of the CDR3 is TGTGCCAGCGGGGGGGCCCTTCGACAAGAGACCCAGTACTTC. The chain uses TRBV27 and TRBJ2-5; tentative D call: TRBD2 (7 bases). CDR3 length equals 14 residues. Germline loops: CDR1 MNHEY, CDR2 SMNVEV (reference sequence). With 8 bases removed from V and 2 bases from J, the gap between germline ends came to 15 bases.